The T cell receptor (beta chain) described here comes from a study of T cell responses to AZD1222 COVID-19 vaccine. Study-wide results and caveats: Dominant CD4 TCR responses targeted spike regions 160-218 and 743-854. With two AZD1222 doses given, Spike-specific TCR breadth and depth both rose. The peak T cell response came first, and repertoires were sampled only after it. Females made up more of the donors, who were largely white British, and clonal diversity may have come out too low.

This CDR3 has 17 amino acids. Germline V lookup: CDR1 MNHEY, CDR2 SMNVEV (reference sequence). The V end was cut by 2 bases, the J end by 2 bases, with 16 bases between. This clone showed up just a few times. Its antigen is still unknown. Here immunoSEQ multiplex PCR was the method, and the copy in TCRdb shows in-frame clones only, minus some. The sample lists about 130,000 clones, over 80% occurring once. The gene calls are TRBV27 and TRBJ2-1; D not certain. The material sequenced was peripheral blood, taken on day 0 of AZD1222 vaccination. The receptor was derived from an adult in good health. The CDR3 DNA is TGTGCCAGCAGTTTAGAACCAGAGGCCTTGACCTACAATGAGCAGTTCTTC. Residues: CASSLEPEALTYNEQFF.